The next 21 T cell receptor beta chains were all read from a single sample in a study of blood T cell repertoires in COVID-19. Assay: immunoSEQ multiplex PCR; the TCRdb copy retains only in-frame clones and omits some. The sample lists roughly 200,000 clones; around 85% were seen once. Source material: peripheral blood. Receptors were obtained from a man aged 50-59 years who had recovered from COVID-19.

The chain couples TRBV5-1 to TRBJ1-4, with unresolved D. Trimming took off 0 bases at V and 0 bases at J, with 6 bases between the two ends. The germline CDR1 and CDR2 sequences are SGHRS and YFSETQ. This CDR3 is 15 amino acids long. CDR3 region: CASSLGATTNEKLFF. CDR3 coding DNA: TGCGCCAGCAGCTTGGGAGCCACAACTAATGAAAAACTGTTTTTT.

The chain couples TRBV9 to TRBJ1-1; D is undetermined. Per the germline V gene, CDR1 is SGDLS and CDR2 is YYNGEE. The CDR3 runs 15 residues. V gave up 0 bases and J gave up 1 base, with 10 bases separating them. As DNA, the CDR3 is TGTGCCAGCAGCGTAGACGGCAGGCCGAACACTGAAGCTTTCTTT. Amino acid sequence: CASSVDGRPNTEAFF.

In its sample, this clone was seen a few times. The chain links TRBV5-1 to TRBJ1-1; D remains ambiguous. Germline V gives CDR1 SGHRS, CDR2 YFSETQ. The V gene lost 4 bases and the J gene lost 7 bases, with 8 bases spanning the gap. There are 11 residues in the CDR3. The CDR3 sequence: CASSDTREAFF. CDR3 in DNA: TGCGCCAGCAGCGACACCCGTGAAGCTTTCTTT.

This clone was seen a single time. The chain links TRBV3-1 (or the pseudogene TRBV3-2) to TRBJ2-7; 7 positions match TRBD2. V trimming: 2 bases; J trimming: 3 bases; junction bases outside the gene matches: 4. This CDR3 has 14 residues. The germline CDR1 and CDR2 sequences are LGHDT and YNNKEL (reference sequence). The DNA of the CDR3 is TGTGCCAGCAGCCAAAGGAGCGGGGACTACGAGCAGTACTTC. Translating it yields CASSQRSGDYEQYF.

This sequence joins TRBV25-1 and TRBJ1-3; D is ambiguous. This CDR3 has 15 residues. Trimming left V 5 bases short and J 3 bases short, with 14 bases between. CDR1 MGHDK and CDR2 SYGVNS come from the germline V gene. CDR3 protein: CASSSFTAVGNTIYF. In DNA, the CDR3 is TGTGCCAGCAGTTCTTTCACAGCGGTTGGAAACACCATATATTTT.

V usage is TRBV6-1 and J usage is TRBJ1-2, with D tentatively TRBD1 (6 bases). Trimming cost V 2 bases and J 14 bases, with 12 bases left between them. The CDR3 extends over 11 amino acids. Looked up from germline, CDR1 is MNHNS and CDR2 is SASEGT. In DNA, the CDR3 is TGTGCCAGCAGTGAACTGCAGGGGCCGACCTTC. This encodes CASSELQGPTF.

CDR3 loop: CASSLVVLGARGYTF. The CDR3 DNA sequence: TGTGCCAGCAGCTTGGTTGTTCTTGGGGCTCGCGGCTACACCTTC. The rearrangement links TRBV5-6 to TRBJ1-2; weak D call: TRBD1 (5 bases). V gave up 0 bases and J gave up 8 bases, with 17 bases separating them. The CDR3 runs to 15 residues. CDR1 and CDR2 from the germline V gene are SGHDT and YYEEEE.

The genes are TRBV30 and TRBJ1-2, with 8 bases matching TRBD1. V shed 2 bases, J shed 6 bases, and the junction held 5 bases outside the gene matches. Germline loops: CDR1 GTSNPN, CDR2 SVGIG (reference sequence). The CDR3 spans 13 residues. In nucleotides, the CDR3 is TGTGCCTGGAGTTCAGGGGGCTTTGATGGCTACACCTTC. Translating it yields CAWSSGGFDGYTF.

A few counts support this clone. The gene calls are TRBV27 and TRBJ2-1, with a weak D call TRBD1 (7 bases). V lost 4 bases and J 3 bases, leaving 19 bases between the germline ends. The CDR3 length is 17 residues. CDR1 and CDR2 (germline): MNHEY, SMNVEV (reference sequence). The CDR3 reads CASSSLQTGTYYNEQFF. CDR3 bases: TGTGCCAGCAGTTCCCTTCAGACAGGGACTTACTACAATGAGCAGTTCTTC.

This clone has only a few counts. The V gene is TRBV18, the J gene TRBJ1-4; D remains ambiguous. CDR1 is KGHSH, CDR2 LQKENI, per germline. Trimming took off 3 bases at V and 4 bases at J, with 9 bases between the two ends. The CDR3 is 14 amino acids. CDR3 protein: CASSPVDINEKLFF. The CDR3 DNA follows: TGTGCCAGCTCACCGGTCGACATTAATGAAAAACTGTTTTTT. Together with reference TRBV18 and TRBJ1-4, the CDR3 gives the full variable domain: NAGVMQNPRHLVRRRGQEARLRCSPMKGHSHVYWYRQLPEEGLKFMVYLQKENIIDESGMPKERFSAEFPKEGPSILRIQQVVRGDSAAYFCASSPVDINEKLFFGSGTQLSVL.

This chain connects TRBV7-2 to TRBJ2-2; 10 bases agree with TRBD2. There are 19 residues in the CDR3. Germline values: CDR1 SGHTA, CDR2 FQGNSA. The V segment lost 0 bases and the J segment 1 base; nucleotides outside the gene matches: 8. The CDR3 loop reads CASSLAPPLAGGNTGELFF. CDR3 DNA sequence: TGTGCCAGCAGCTTAGCCCCCCCATTAGCGGGAGGGAACACCGGGGAGCTGTTTTTT.

The rearrangement links TRBV30 to TRBJ1-5; D is unclear. This CDR3 comprises 13 residues. Germline lookup yields CDR1 GTSNPN and CDR2 SVGIG (reference sequence). Trimming stripped 2 bases from V and 6 bases from J, with 11 bases between. The CDR3 DNA is TGTGCCTGGAGTTCCCTGAGGAGTCAGCCCCAGCATTTT. Protein sequence: CAWSSLRSQPQHF.

This clone appeared many times. CDR3 in amino acids: CASSSDRGTGAYTDTQYF. The DNA of the CDR3 is TGTGCCAGCAGCTCGGACCGTGGGACAGGAGCTTACACAGATACGCAGTATTTT. The rearrangement links TRBV5-6 to TRBJ2-3; 8 bases fit TRBD1. Looked up from germline, CDR1 is SGHDT and CDR2 is YYEEEE. CDR3 size: 18 residues. V gave up 3 bases and J gave up 2 bases; unmatched junction bases: 14.

The chain links TRBV7-3 to TRBJ2-6, with a weak D call TRBD2 (5 bases). This CDR3 spans 17 amino acids. Trimming shortened V by 4 bases and J by 4 bases, and 17 bases separated the two germline ends. Germline loops: CDR1 SGHTA, CDR2 FQGTGA. This CDR3 is CASSSLGGPLGANVLTF. CDR3 sequence (DNA): TGTGCCAGCAGCTCCTTGGGCGGGCCTTTGGGGGCCAACGTCCTGACTTTC. The whole variable domain, filled in from reference TRBV7-3 and TRBJ2-6, reads GAGVSQTPSNKVTEKGKYVELRCDPISGHTALYWYRQSLGQGPEFLIYFQGTGAADDSGLPNDRFFAVRPEGSVSTLKIQRTERGDSAVYLCASSSLGGPLGANVLTFGAGSRLTVL.

The genes are TRBV2 and TRBJ2-1; TRBD2 matches 7 bases. Looked up from germline, CDR1 is SNHLY and CDR2 is FYNNEI. V lost 6 bases to trimming and J lost 14 bases; unmatched junction nucleotides: 13. The CDR3 has 13 amino acids. The CDR3 reads CASSAREGTKEFF. The CDR3 coding sequence is TGTGCCAGCAGCGCGAGGGAAGGGACTAAAGAGTTCTTC. Drawing the rest from reference TRBV2 and TRBJ2-1, the complete variable domain is EPEVTQTPSHQVTQMGQEVILRCVPISNHLYFYWYRQILGQKVEFLVSFYNNEISEKSEIFDDQFSVERPDGSNFTLKIRSTKLEDSAMYFCASSAREGTKEFFGPGTRLTVL.

This clone was seen a handful of times. The genes are TRBV28 and TRBJ2-7; TRBD1 matches at 7 bases. The CDR3 has 15 residues. V shed 5 bases and J 4 bases; nucleotides not matched to a gene: 11. Germline V gene data show CDR1 as MDHEN and CDR2 as SYDVKM. CDR3 sequence reads: CASSKLRTGPYEQYF. Here the CDR3 DNA reads TGTGCCAGCAGTAAATTAAGGACAGGCCCTTACGAGCAGTACTTC.

The genes are TRBV24-1 and TRBJ2-7; possible D gene TRBD1, 6 bases. The CDR3 runs to 14 residues. V lost 5 bases and J lost 2, with 12 bases in between. The germline V gene has CDR1 KGHDR and CDR2 SFDVKD. The DNA of the CDR3 is TGTGCCACCAGTGCTGCGGACAGAGCCTACGAGCAGTACTTC. Amino acids: CATSAADRAYEQYF.

The V gene is TRBV28, the J gene TRBJ2-5, with 7 bases lining up with TRBD1. Trimming at V came to 0 bases and at J to 2 bases, leaving 3 bases not matched to a gene. Germline V gene data show CDR1 as MDHEN and CDR2 as SYDVKM. This CDR3 region has 15 residues. CDR3 sequence (DNA): TGTGCCAGCAGTTTATGGGGACAGAAGCAAGAGACCCAGTACTTC. Protein product: CASSLWGQKQETQYF.

In DNA, the CDR3 is TGTGCCGTCCACAGGGGTACTGGCTACACCTTC. It yields the protein CAVHRGTGYTF. The chain is built from TRBV6-5 and TRBJ1-2; TRBD1 aligns across 7 bases. The CDR3 is 11 amino acids. From germline, CDR1 is MNHEY and CDR2 SVGAGI. V was clipped by 11 bases and J by 7 bases; unmatched bases: 7.

This chain joins TRBV30 and TRBJ2-3; D unclear. Trimming took off 4 bases at V and 6 bases at J, with 8 bases between the two ends. Germline V gene sequence: CDR1 GTSNPN, CDR2 SVGIG (reference sequence). The CDR3 is 11 amino acids. The CDR3 DNA reads TGTGCCTGGAATCTCCAGGATACGCAGTATTTT. It codes for CAWNLQDTQYF.

This clone occurred once. The rearrangement joins TRBV6-5 to TRBJ1-2; D unresolved. The CDR3 has 13 amino acids. Per germline, CDR1 MNHEY and CDR2 SVGAGI. Trimming removed 5 bases at V and 4 bases at J, with 11 bases between. The CDR3 DNA sequence: TGTGCCAGCAGTCACATGCGGGGCTATGGCTACACCTTC. This translates into CASSHMRGYGYTF.